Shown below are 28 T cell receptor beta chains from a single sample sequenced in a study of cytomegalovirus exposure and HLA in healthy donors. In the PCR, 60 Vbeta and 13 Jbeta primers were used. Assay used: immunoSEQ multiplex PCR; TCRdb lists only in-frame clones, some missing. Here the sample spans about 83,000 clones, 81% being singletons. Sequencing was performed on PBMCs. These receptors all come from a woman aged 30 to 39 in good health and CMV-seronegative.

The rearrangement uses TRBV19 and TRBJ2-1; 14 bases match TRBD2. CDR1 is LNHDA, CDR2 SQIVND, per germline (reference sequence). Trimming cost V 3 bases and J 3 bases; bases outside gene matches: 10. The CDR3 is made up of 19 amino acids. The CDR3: CASSILGLAGVPDYNEQFF. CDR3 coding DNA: TGTGCCAGTAGTATTTTGGGACTAGCGGGAGTACCGGACTACAATGAGCAGTTCTTC. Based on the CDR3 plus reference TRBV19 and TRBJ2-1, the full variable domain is DGGITQSPKYLFRKEGQNVTLSCEQNLNHDAMYWYRQDPGQGLRLIYYSQIVNDFQKGDIAEGYSVSREKKESFPLTVTSAQKNPTAFYLCASSILGLAGVPDYNEQFFGPGTRLTVL.

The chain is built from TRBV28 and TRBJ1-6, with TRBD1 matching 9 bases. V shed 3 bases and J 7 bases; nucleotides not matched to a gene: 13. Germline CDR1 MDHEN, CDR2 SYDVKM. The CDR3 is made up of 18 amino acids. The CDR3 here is CASSFGVGGTGHNSPLHF. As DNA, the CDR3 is TGTGCCAGCAGTTTTGGGGTCGGGGGGACAGGGCACAATTCACCCCTCCACTTT.

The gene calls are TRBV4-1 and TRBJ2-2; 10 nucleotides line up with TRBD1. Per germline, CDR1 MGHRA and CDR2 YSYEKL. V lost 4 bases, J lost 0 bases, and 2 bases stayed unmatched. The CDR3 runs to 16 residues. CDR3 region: CASSLGQGANTGELFF. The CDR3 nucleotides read TGCGCCAGCAGCCTCGGACAGGGGGCGAACACCGGGGAGCTGTTTTTT.

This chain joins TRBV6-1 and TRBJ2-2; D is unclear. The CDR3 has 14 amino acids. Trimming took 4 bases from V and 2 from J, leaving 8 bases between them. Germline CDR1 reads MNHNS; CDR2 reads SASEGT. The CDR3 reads CASSVSTNTGELFF. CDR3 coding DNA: TGTGCCAGCAGTGTTTCTACCAACACCGGGGAGCTGTTTTTT.

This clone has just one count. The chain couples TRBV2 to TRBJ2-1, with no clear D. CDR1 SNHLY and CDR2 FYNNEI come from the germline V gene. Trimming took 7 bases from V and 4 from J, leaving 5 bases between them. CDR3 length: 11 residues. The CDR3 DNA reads TGTGCCAGCAATTATTACAATGAGCAGTTCTTC. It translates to CASNYYNEQFF.

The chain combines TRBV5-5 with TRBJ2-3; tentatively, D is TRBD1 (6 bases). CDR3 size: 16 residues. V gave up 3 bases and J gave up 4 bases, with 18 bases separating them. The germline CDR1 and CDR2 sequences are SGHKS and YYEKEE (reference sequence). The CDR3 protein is CASSSSMGRGSDTQYF. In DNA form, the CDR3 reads TGTGCCAGCAGCTCCTCCATGGGCAGGGGCTCAGATACGCAGTATTTT.

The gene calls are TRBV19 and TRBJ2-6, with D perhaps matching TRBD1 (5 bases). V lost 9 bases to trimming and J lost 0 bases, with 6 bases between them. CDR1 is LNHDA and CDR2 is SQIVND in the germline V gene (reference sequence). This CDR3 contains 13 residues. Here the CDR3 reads CASQGSGANVLTF. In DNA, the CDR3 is TGTGCCAGCCAGGGCTCTGGGGCCAACGTCCTGACTTTC.

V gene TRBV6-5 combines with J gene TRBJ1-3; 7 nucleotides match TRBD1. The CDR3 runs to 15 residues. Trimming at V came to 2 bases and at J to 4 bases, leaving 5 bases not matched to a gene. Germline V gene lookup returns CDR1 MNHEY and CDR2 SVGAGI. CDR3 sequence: CASSYKGAEGNTIYF. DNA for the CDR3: TGTGCCAGCAGTTACAAGGGGGCTGAGGGAAACACCATATATTTT.

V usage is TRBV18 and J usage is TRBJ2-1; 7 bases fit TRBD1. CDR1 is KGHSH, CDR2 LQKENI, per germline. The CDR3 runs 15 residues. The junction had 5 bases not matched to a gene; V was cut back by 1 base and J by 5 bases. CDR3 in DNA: TGTGCCAGCTCACCACAGACAGGGACAAACAATGAGCAGTTCTTC. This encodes CASSPQTGTNNEQFF.

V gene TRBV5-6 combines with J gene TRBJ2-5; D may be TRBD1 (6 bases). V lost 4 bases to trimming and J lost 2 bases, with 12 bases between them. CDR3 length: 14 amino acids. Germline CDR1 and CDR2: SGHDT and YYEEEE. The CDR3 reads CASSNKQGQETQYF. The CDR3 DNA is TGTGCCAGCAGCAATAAACAGGGACAAGAGACCCAGTACTTC.

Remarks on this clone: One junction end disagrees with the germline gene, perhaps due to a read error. The CDR3 sequence: CASRRERYQPQHF. CDR3 sequence (DNA): TGTGCTAGTAGGAGGGAGCGATACCAGCCCCAGCATTTT. The rearrangement joins TRBV19 to TRBJ1-5, with unresolved D. The germline V gene has CDR1 LNHDA and CDR2 SQIVND (reference sequence). This CDR3 contains 13 residues. Using reference TRBV19 and TRBJ1-5 for the parts outside the CDR3, the full variable domain is DGGITQSPKYLFRKEGQNVTLSCEQNLNHDAMYWYRQDPGQGLRLIYYSQIVNDFQKGDIAEGYSVSREKKESFPLTVTSAQKNPTAFYLCASRRERYQPQHFGDGTRLSIL.

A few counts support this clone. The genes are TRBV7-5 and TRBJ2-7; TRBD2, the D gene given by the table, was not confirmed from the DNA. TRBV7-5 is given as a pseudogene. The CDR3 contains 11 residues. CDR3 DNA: TGTGCCAGAAGCTTCTGCTACGAGCAGTACTTC. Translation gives CARSFCYEQYF.

CDR3 in DNA: TGTGCCAGGCCCTCAGGAGGTAGCGGGAGAGGGGGCTCCTACAATGAGCAGTTCTTC. This codes for CARPSGGSGRGGSYNEQFF. The V and J genes are TRBV19 and TRBJ2-1; 9 positions agree with TRBD2. V shed 9 bases and J 0 bases; nucleotides not matched to a gene: 18. Per germline, CDR1 LNHDA and CDR2 SQIVND (reference sequence). The CDR3 is made up of 19 amino acids.

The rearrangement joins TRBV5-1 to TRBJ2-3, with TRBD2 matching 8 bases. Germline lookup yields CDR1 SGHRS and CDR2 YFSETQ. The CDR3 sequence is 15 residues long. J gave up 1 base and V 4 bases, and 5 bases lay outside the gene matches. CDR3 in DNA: TGCGCCAGCAGCCTCCACGGGAGGGGCACAGATACGCAGTATTTT. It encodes CASSLHGRGTDTQYF.

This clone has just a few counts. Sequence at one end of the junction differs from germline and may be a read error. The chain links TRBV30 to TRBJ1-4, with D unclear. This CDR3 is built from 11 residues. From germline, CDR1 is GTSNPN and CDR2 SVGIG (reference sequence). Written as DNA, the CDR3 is TGTGCCTGGAGTGTGGCGGGCTTTTCGGTTTTT. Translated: CAWSVAGFSVF.

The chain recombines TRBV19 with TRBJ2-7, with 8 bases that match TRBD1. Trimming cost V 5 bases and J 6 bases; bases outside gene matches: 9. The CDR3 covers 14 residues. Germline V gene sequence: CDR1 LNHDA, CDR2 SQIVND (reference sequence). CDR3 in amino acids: CASSVPGQVSEQYF. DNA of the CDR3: TGTGCCAGTAGTGTTCCGGGACAGGTCTCCGAGCAGTACTTC.

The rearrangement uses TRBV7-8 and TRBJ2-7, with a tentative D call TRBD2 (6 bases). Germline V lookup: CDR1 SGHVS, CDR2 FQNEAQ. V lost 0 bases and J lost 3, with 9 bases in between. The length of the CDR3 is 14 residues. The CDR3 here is CASSLASSGYEQYF. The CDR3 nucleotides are TGTGCCAGCAGCTTAGCGAGTAGCGGCTACGAGCAGTACTTC.

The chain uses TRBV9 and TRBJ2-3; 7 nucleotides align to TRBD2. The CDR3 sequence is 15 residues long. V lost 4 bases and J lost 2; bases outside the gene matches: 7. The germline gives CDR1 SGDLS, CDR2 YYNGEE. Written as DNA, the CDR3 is TGTGCCAGCAGCCCTAGCGGACGAGACACAGATACGCAGTATTTT. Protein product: CASSPSGRDTDTQYF. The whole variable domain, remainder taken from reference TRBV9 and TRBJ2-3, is DSGVTQTPKHLITATGQRVTLRCSPRSGDLSVYWYQQSLDQGLQFLIQYYNGEERAKGNILERFSAQQFPDLHSELNLSSLELGDSALYFCASSPSGRDTDTQYFGPGTRLTVL.

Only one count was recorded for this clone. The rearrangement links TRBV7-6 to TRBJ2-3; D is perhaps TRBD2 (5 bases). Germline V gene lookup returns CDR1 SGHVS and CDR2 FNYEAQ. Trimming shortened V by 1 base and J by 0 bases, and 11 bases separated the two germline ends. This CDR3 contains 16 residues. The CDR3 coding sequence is TGTGCCAGCAGCTTAGTTCTAGCCCTCAGCACAGATACGCAGTATTTT. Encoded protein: CASSLVLALSTDTQYF.

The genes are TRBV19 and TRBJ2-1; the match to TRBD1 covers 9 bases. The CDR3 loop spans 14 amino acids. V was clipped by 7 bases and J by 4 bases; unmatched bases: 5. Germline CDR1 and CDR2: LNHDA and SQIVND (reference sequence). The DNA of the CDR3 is TGTGCCAGTACCCGGGACAGGGCTTACAATGAGCAGTTCTTC. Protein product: CASTRDRAYNEQFF.

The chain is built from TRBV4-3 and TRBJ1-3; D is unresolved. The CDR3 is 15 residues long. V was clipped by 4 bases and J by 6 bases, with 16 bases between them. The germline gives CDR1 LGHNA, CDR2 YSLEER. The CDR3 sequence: CASSPHLNRENTIYF. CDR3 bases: TGCGCCAGCAGCCCGCACCTAAACCGGGAAAACACCATATATTTT.

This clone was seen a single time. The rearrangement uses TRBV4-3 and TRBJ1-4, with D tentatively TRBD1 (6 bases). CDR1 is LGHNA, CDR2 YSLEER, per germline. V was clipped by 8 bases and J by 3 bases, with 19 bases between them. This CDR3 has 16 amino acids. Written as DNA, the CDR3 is TGCGCCAGCCGCCGAAGGGGGATAGGGTCTAATGAAAAACTGTTTTTT. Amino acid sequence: CASRRRGIGSNEKLFF.

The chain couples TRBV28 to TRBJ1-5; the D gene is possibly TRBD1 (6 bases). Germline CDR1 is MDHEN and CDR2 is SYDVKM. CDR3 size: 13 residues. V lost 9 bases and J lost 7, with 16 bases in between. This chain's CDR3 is CASMVDTGQPQHF. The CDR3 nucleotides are TGTGCCAGTATGGTTGATACAGGGCAGCCCCAGCATTTT.

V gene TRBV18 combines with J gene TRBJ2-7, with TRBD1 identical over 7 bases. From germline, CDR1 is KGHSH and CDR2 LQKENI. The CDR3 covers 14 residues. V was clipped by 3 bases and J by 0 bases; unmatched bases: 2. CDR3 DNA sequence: TGTGCCAGCTCACCCGGACAGGACTCCTACGAGCAGTACTTC. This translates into CASSPGQDSYEQYF.

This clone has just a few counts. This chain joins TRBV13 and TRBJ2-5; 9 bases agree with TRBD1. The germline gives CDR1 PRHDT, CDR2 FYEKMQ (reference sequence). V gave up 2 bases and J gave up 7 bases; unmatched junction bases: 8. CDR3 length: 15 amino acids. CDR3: CASSLRGTGRGTQYF. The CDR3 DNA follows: TGTGCCAGCAGCTTAAGGGGGACAGGGCGGGGGACCCAGTACTTC.

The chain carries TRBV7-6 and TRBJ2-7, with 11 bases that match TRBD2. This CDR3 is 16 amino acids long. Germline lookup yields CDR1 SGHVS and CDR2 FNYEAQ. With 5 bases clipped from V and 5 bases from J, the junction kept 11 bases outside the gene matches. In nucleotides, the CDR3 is TGTGCCAGCAGCGTGCTAGCGGGAGGTGACTCAAACGAGCAGTACTTC. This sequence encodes CASSVLAGGDSNEQYF.

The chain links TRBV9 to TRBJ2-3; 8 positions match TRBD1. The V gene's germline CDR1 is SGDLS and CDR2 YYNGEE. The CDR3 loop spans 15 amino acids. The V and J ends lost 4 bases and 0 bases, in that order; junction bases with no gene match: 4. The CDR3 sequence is CASSTGQGSTDTQYF. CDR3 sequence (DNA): TGTGCCAGCAGCACCGGACAGGGAAGCACAGATACGCAGTATTTT.

CDR3 region: CASSQSRPASPFNEQFF. CDR3 nucleotide sequence: TGCGCCAGCAGCCAAAGCCGTCCCGCTAGTCCCTTTAATGAGCAGTTCTTC. The V gene is TRBV4-3, the J gene TRBJ2-1; D unresolved. V lost 2 bases and J 7 bases, leaving 21 bases between the germline ends. CDR1 LGHNA and CDR2 YSLEER come from the germline V gene. The CDR3 covers 17 residues.